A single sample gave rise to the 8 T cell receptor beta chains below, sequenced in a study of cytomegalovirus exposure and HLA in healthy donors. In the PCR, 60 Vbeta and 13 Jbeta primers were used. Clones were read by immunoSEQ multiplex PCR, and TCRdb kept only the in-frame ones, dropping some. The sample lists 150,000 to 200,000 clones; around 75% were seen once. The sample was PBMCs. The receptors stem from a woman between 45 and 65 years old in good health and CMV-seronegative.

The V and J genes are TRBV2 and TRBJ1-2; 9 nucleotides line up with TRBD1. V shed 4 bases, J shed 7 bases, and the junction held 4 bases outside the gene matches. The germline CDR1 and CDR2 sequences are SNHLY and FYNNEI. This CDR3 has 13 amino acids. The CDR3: CASSVQTGGGYTF. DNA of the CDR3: TGTGCCAGCAGTGTACAGACAGGGGGTGGCTACACCTTC.

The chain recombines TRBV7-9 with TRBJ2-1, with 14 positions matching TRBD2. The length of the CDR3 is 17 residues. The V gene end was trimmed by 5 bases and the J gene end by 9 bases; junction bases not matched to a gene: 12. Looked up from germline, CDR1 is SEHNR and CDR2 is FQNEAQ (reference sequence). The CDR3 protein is CASSQLLGLAGVSEQFF. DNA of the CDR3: TGTGCCAGCAGCCAGCTGTTGGGACTAGCGGGAGTATCTGAGCAGTTCTTC.

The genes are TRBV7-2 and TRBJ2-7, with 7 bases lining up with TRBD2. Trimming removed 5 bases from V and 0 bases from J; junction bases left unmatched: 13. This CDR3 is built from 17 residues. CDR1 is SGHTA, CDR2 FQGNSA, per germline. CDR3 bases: TGTGCCAGCAGCATTTCTAGCGGCTCCTTGAGCTCCTACGAGCAGTACTTC. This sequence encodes CASSISSGSLSSYEQYF.

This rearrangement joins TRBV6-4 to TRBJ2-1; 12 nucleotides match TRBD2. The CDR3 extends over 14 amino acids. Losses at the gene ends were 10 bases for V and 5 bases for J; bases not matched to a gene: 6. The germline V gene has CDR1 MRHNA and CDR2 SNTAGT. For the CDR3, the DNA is TGTGCCACCTCGACTAGCGGGAGTCACAATGAGCAGTTCTTC. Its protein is CATSTSGSHNEQFF.

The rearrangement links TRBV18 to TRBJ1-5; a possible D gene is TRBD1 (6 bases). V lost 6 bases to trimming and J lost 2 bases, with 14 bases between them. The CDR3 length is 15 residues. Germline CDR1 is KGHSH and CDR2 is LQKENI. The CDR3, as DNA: TGTGCCAGCTCGCTACAGGGAGATGGCAATCAGCCCCAGCATTTT. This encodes CASSLQGDGNQPQHF.

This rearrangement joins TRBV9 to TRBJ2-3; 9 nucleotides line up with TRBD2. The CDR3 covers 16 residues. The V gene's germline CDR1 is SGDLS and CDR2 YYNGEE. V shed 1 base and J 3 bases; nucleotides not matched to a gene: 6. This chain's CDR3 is CASSVRWRGGTDTQYF. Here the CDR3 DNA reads TGTGCCAGCAGCGTACGGTGGCGGGGGGGAACAGATACGCAGTATTTT.

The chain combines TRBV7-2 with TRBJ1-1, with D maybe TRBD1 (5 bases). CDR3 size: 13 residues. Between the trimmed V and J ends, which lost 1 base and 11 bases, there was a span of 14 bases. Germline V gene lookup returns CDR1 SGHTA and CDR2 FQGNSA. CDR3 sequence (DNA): TGTGCCAGCAGCTTAGTAGACGCGGGACTCGCTTTCTTT. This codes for CASSLVDAGLAFF.

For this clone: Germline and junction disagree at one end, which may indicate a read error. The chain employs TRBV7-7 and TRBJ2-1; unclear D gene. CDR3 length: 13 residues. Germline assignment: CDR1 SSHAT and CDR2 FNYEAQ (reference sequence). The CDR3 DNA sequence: TGTGCTAGCAGCTTAGACTTCTACGGTGAGCAGTTCTTC. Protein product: CASSLDFYGEQFF. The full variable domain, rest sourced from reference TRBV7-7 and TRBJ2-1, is GAGVSQSPRYKVTKRGQDVTLRCDPISSHATLYWYQQALGQGPEFLTYFNYEAQPDKSGLPSDRFSAERPEGSISTLTIQRTEQRDSAMYRCASSLDFYGEQFFGPGTRLTVL.